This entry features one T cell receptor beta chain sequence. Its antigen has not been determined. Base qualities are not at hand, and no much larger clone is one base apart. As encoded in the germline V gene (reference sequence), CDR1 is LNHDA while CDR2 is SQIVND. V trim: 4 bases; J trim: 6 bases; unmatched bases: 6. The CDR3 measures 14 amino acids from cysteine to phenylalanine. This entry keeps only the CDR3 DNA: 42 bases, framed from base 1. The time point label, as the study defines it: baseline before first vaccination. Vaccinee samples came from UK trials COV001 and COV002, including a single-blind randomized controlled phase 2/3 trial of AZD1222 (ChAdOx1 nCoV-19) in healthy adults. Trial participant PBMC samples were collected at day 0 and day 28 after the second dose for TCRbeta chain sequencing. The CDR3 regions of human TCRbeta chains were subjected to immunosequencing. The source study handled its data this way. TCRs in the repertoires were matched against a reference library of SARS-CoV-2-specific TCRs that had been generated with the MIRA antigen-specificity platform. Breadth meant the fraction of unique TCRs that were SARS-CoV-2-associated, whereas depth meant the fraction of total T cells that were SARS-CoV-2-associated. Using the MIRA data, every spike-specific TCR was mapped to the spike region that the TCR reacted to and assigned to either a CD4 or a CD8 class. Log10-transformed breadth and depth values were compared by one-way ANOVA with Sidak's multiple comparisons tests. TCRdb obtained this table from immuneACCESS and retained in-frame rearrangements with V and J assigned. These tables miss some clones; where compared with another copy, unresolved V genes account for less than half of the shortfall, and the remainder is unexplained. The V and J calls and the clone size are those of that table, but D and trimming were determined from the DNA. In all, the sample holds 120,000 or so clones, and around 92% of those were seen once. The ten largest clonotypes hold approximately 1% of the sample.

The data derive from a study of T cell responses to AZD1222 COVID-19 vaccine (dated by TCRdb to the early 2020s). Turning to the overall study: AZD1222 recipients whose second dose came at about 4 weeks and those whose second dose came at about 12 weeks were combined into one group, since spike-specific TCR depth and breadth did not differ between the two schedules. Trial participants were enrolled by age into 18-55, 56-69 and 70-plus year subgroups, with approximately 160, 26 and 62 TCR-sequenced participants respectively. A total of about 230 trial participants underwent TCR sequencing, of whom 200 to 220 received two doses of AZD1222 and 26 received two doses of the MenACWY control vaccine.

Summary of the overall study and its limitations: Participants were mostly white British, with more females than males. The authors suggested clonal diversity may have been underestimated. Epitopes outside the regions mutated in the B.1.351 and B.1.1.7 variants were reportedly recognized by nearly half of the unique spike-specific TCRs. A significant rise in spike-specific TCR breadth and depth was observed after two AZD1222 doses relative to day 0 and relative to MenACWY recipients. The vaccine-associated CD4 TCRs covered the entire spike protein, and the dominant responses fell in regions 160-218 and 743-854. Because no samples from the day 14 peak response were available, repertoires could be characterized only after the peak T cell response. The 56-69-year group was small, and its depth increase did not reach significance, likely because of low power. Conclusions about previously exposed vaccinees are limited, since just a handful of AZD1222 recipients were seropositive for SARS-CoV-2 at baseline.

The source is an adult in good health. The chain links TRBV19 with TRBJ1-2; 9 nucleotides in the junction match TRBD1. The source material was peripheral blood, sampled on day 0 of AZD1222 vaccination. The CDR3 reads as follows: CASSRRTGAHGYTF. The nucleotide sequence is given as TGTGCCAGTAGTAGGAGGACAGGGGCCCATGGCTACACCTTC.